Each of the 31 T cell receptor beta chains below was sequenced from the same sample in a study of CD8 T cells in ankylosing spondylitis (TCRdb year 2017). General findings and caveats noted by the study authors: Blood from ankylosing spondylitis patients appeared to be characterized by a TCR beta motif composed of about eight highly homologous amino acid variants.

Library generation was performed with 5' RACE. TCRdb names Illumina HiSeq 2500 as the instrument used. TCRdb applied fastp at Q25 and MiXCR to the public reads, then kept only in-frame beta chains. Rows are unified per CDR3 protein, each entry keeping the most common DNA and genes. For this sample the table gives over 600,000 distinct CDR3 sequences, of which under 20% were detected only once. Under 20% of the sample belongs to the ten largest clones. No antigens are known for them. Sequenced: blood, either unsorted or a sorted T cell fraction (not recorded which). The receptor set was obtained from a male donor with ankylosing spondylitis.

This chain uses TRBV7-9 with TRBJ2-1; D gene unclear. Germline CDR1 SEHNR, CDR2 FQNEAQ (reference sequence). The length of the CDR3 is 16 residues. The V gene lost 5 bases and the J gene lost 1 base, with 15 bases spanning the gap. Here the CDR3 DNA reads TGTGCCAGCAGCCCGTTTGGGCCCATTTCCTACAATGAGCAGTTCTTC. Its translation: CASSPFGPISYNEQFF.

Written as DNA, the CDR3 is TGTGCCAGCAGGTCACCCCTCCACTTT. Amino acids: CASRSPLHF. The chain uses TRBV27 and TRBJ1-6; no clear D gene. From germline, CDR1 is MNHEY and CDR2 SMNVEV (reference sequence). The V gene lost 6 bases and the J gene lost 10 bases, with 1 base spanning the gap. This CDR3 comprises 9 residues.

Here the CDR3 reads CASLPSGGTGELFF. The CDR3 coding sequence is TGCGCCAGCTTACCTAGCGGGGGTACCGGGGAGCTGTTTTTT. V and J are TRBV5-1 and TRBJ2-2, with TRBD2 matching over 10 bases. Trimming cost V 7 bases and J 5 bases; bases outside gene matches: 5. This CDR3 comprises 14 residues. Germline V gene data show CDR1 as SGHRS and CDR2 as YFSETQ. Supplemented by reference TRBV5-1 and TRBJ2-2, the full variable domain reads KAGVTQTPRYLIKTRGQQVTLSCSPISGHRSVSWYQQTPGQGLQFLFEYFSETQRNKGNFPGRFSGRQFSNSRSEMNVSTLELGDSALYLCASLPSGGTGELFFGEGSRLTVL.

The chain has TRBV18 and TRBJ1-1; D ambiguous. Germline CDR1 and CDR2: KGHSH and LQKENI. The CDR3 has 13 amino acids. The V and J ends lost 0 bases and 5 bases respectively, with 7 bases between them. The CDR3 nucleotides read TGTGCCAGCTCACCACCGAGTCAAACTGAAGCTTTCTTT. The encoded protein is CASSPPSQTEAFF.

This clonotype was counted between two and nine times. V usage is TRBV28 and J usage is TRBJ2-5; the match to TRBD1 covers 8 bases. Germline V lookup: CDR1 MDHEN, CDR2 SYDVKM. This CDR3 contains 13 residues. Germline trimming cut 6 bases from V and 5 bases from J; bases unmatched to any gene: 5. The CDR3 loop is CASSRGRDETQYF. The CDR3 region has the DNA TGTGCCAGCAGCAGGGGGCGCGACGAGACCCAGTACTTC.

This clonotype was counted between two and nine times. J is TRBJ1-2 and V is TRBV6-1; D ambiguous. The CDR3 covers 14 residues. Trimming stripped 0 bases from V and 5 bases from J, with 10 bases between. CDR1 and CDR2 from the germline V gene are MNHNS and SASEGT. This chain's CDR3 is CASSEAGEAYGYTF. The CDR3 nucleotides are TGTGCCAGCAGTGAAGCTGGGGAGGCGTATGGCTACACCTTC.

This clonotype has a handful of counts. The genes are TRBV12-3 or TRBV12-4 and TRBJ1-1; 7 positions match TRBD1. CDR3 length equals 16 residues. The trim removed 6 bases at V and 0 bases at J, leaving 10 bases unmatched. This CDR3 is CASRGGQKVLNTEAFF. CDR3 DNA sequence: TGTGCCAGCAGGGGGGGACAGAAAGTATTGAACACTGAAGCTTTCTTT.

This clonotype was counted many times. The genes are TRBV5-6 and TRBJ2-3; a possible D gene is TRBD1 (6 bases). The CDR3 consists of 15 residues. Trimming stripped 2 bases from V and 0 bases from J, with 10 bases between. The germline gives CDR1 SGHDT, CDR2 YYEEEE. Here the CDR3 reads CASSFGQLSTDTQYF. CDR3 DNA: TGTGCCAGCAGCTTTGGACAGCTTAGCACAGATACGCAGTATTTT.

In its sample, this clonotype was seen a few times. This chain uses TRBV4-3 with TRBJ2-7; 10 bases map to TRBD2. V dropped 1 base and J dropped 0; count of bases not matched to a gene: 3. Germline V lookup: CDR1 LGHNA, CDR2 YSLEER. The CDR3 extends over 16 amino acids. CDR3 nucleotides: TGCGCCAGCAGCCAAGGGACTAGCGGAGCCTCCTACGAGCAGTACTTC. Its translation: CASSQGTSGASYEQYF.

V is TRBV30 and J is TRBJ2-7; 7 bases are a match to TRBD2. J gave up 2 bases and V 4 bases, and 5 bases lay outside the gene matches. In germline, CDR1 is GTSNPN, CDR2 SVGIG (reference sequence). This CDR3 comprises 13 residues. The CDR3 DNA follows: TGTGCCTGGACTAGCGGATCTCCCTACGAGCAGTACTTC. Protein sequence: CAWTSGSPYEQYF.

This clonotype was seen more than once but under ten times. The genes are TRBV6-5 and TRBJ1-2, with a possible D match to TRBD1 (5 bases). CDR3 length: 14 amino acids. The ends were cut back, 2 bases at V and 6 bases at J, with 13 bases in the middle. Germline V lookup: CDR1 MNHEY, CDR2 SVGAGI. The CDR3 spells CASSYPSRGDGYTF. The CDR3 DNA follows: TGTGCCAGCAGTTACCCCAGTAGGGGAGATGGCTACACCTTC.

The chain carries TRBV20-1 and TRBJ2-7, with D perhaps TRBD1 or TRBD2 (5 bases each). Trimming stripped 3 bases from V and 5 bases from J, with 20 bases between. Per germline, CDR1 DFQATT and CDR2 SNEGSKA (reference sequence). There are 15 residues in the CDR3. The CDR3 protein is CSASRVGTSRDEQYF. The CDR3 DNA reads as TGCAGTGCTAGTCGGGTCGGGACCTCCAGGGACGAGCAGTACTTC.

This chain uses TRBV20-1 with TRBJ1-1; 8 bases agree with TRBD1. The CDR3 consists of 13 residues. The V gene's germline CDR1 is DFQATT and CDR2 SNEGSKA (reference sequence). Germline trimming cut 5 bases from V and 5 bases from J; bases unmatched to any gene: 7. Here the CDR3 DNA reads TGCAGTGCTCGCTACAGGGGGAGGACTGAAGCTTTCTTT. This sequence encodes CSARYRGRTEAFF.

This clonotype was seen a handful of times. The V and J genes are TRBV6-1 and TRBJ1-5, with D hard to call. V lost 7 bases and J 0 bases, leaving 10 bases between the germline ends. The CDR3 has 14 residues. The V gene's germline CDR1 is MNHNS and CDR2 SASEGT. This chain's CDR3 is CASTPNFSNQPQHF. The DNA for the CDR3 is TGTGCCAGCACCCCAAATTTTAGCAATCAGCCCCAGCATTTT.

This clonotype came up a few times. This chain joins TRBV28 and TRBJ2-2, with 8 bases lining up with TRBD2. Trimming removed 7 bases from V and 2 bases from J; junction bases left unmatched: 3. CDR1 and CDR2 from the germline V gene are MDHEN and SYDVKM. CDR3 length: 14 residues. In DNA, the CDR3 is TGTGCCAGCAAGCGGGAGAGCAACACCGGGGAGCTGTTTTTT. Protein product: CASKRESNTGELFF.

In this sample, this clonotype turned up a few times. This sequence joins TRBV6-6 and TRBJ1-5, with a tentative D call TRBD1 (6 bases). This CDR3 is built from 13 residues. CDR1 is MNHNY, CDR2 SVGAGI, per germline (reference sequence). V dropped 9 bases and J dropped 11 bases, with 20 bases sitting between them. DNA for the CDR3: TGTGCCAGTACTAGGGACACGGGGGCGGCCCAGCATTTT. Translation: CASTRDTGAAQHF.

There are a few counts of this clonotype. This rearrangement joins TRBV5-1 to TRBJ1-4, with unresolved D. CDR3 length equals 14 residues. The ends were cut back, 4 bases at V and 0 bases at J, with 7 bases in the middle. CDR1 and CDR2 from the germline V gene are SGHRS and YFSETQ. This CDR3 reads CASSQYATNEKLFF. For the CDR3, the DNA is TGCGCCAGCAGCCAGTACGCAACTAATGAAAAACTGTTTTTT.

The rearrangement uses TRBV20-1 and TRBJ1-1; D is perhaps TRBD1 (5 bases). CDR1 and CDR2 from the germline V gene are DFQATT and SNEGSKA (reference sequence). This CDR3 is built from 13 residues. V lost 5 bases to trimming and J lost 5 bases, with 15 bases between them. CDR3 region: CSAGWQEGTEAFF. CDR3 DNA sequence: TGCAGTGCTGGCTGGCAGGAGGGGACTGAAGCTTTCTTT.

This clonotype was seen repeatedly, ten times or more. The rearrangement uses TRBV5-1 and TRBJ1-1, with D possibly matching TRBD1 (6 bases). The germline V and J ends were trimmed by 3 bases and 1 base, with 10 bases remaining between them. Germline CDR1 SGHRS, CDR2 YFSETQ. There are 14 residues in the CDR3. Written as DNA, the CDR3 is TGCGCCAGCAGCTCCGGACAGCCGAACACTGAAGCTTTCTTT. It codes for CASSSGQPNTEAFF.

This clonotype was detected only a few times. The chain couples TRBV7-2 to TRBJ2-2; 7 bases are a match to TRBD2. CDR1 SGHTA and CDR2 FQGNSA come from the germline V gene. The CDR3 contains 14 residues. With 4 bases clipped from V and 4 bases from J, the junction kept 3 bases outside the gene matches. This CDR3 reads CASSSGGFTGELFF. As DNA, the CDR3 is TGTGCCAGCAGCTCCGGGGGGTTCACCGGGGAGCTGTTTTTT.

In its sample, this clonotype was seen a few times. The J gene is TRBJ2-1, the V gene TRBV5-1, with D hard to call. Germline assignment: CDR1 SGHRS and CDR2 YFSETQ. The V end lost 0 bases, the J end lost 6 bases, and 10 bases lay between the germline ends. The CDR3 runs to 14 residues. The CDR3, as DNA: TGCGCCAGCAGCTTGGGCTTCACGGGCAATGAGCAGTTCTTC. Its translation is CASSLGFTGNEQFF.

This clonotype was counted a few times. V and J are TRBV6-1 and TRBJ1-5; 8 positions match TRBD1. The germline V gene encodes CDR1 MNHNS and CDR2 SASEGT. V dropped 6 bases and J dropped 3; count of bases not matched to a gene: 7. This CDR3 spans 15 amino acids. CDR3: CASSRQGSPNQPQHF. The DNA of the CDR3 is TGTGCCAGCAGCCGACAGGGGTCCCCCAATCAGCCCCAGCATTTT.

The DNA of the CDR3 is TGCGCCAGCAGCCTTACGACAGGCGCTACCGGAAACACCATATATTTT. Residues: CASSLTTGATGNTIYF. V usage is TRBV5-1 and J usage is TRBJ1-3, with a weak D call TRBD1 (6 bases). The CDR3 has 16 residues. Deletions cut 4 bases from V and 4 bases from J, with 18 bases between. CDR1 SGHRS and CDR2 YFSETQ come from the germline V gene.

This clonotype was seen a few times. The V gene is TRBV10-3, the J gene TRBJ2-3; TRBD2 matches 11 bases. The junction had 5 bases not matched to a gene; V was cut back by 10 bases and J by 2 bases. This CDR3 has 14 amino acids. CDR1 is ENHRY, CDR2 SYGVKD, per germline. Written as DNA, the CDR3 is TGTGCCACCCAACTAGCGGGGGACACAGATACGCAGTATTTT. Translating gives CATQLAGDTDTQYF.

This clonotype occurred many times. The CDR3, as DNA: TGTGCCAGCAGTTTTTTTAGCGGGGAGCGGCGTGAGCAGTTCTTC. It translates to CASSFFSGERREQFF. The V call is TRBV12-3 or TRBV12-4, the J call TRBJ2-1; 8 nucleotides align to TRBD2. V lost 3 bases to trimming and J lost 9 bases; unmatched junction nucleotides: 10. The CDR3 totals 15 residues.

This clonotype showed up just a few times. V and J are TRBV29-1 and TRBJ1-1; D is perhaps TRBD1 (5 bases). This CDR3 comprises 10 residues. Germline assignment: CDR1 SQVTM and CDR2 ANQGSEA. Trimming removed 6 bases at V and 7 bases at J, with 9 bases between. In DNA, the CDR3 is TGCAGCGTAGCCACAGGTGAAGCTTTCTTT. It translates to CSVATGEAFF. The whole variable domain, filled in from reference TRBV29-1 and TRBJ1-1, reads SAVISQKPSRDICQRGTSLTIQCQVDSQVTMMFWYRQQPGQSLTLIATANQGSEATYESGFVIDKFPISRPNLTFSTLTVSNMSPEDSSIYLCSVATGEAFFGQGTRLTVV.

This clonotype was seen a few times. The chain uses TRBV27 and TRBJ1-3; no reliable D call. The V end was cut by 4 bases, the J end by 4 bases, with 11 bases between. Germline V gene data show CDR1 as MNHEY and CDR2 as SMNVEV (reference sequence). The CDR3 length is 14 residues. As DNA, the CDR3 is TGTGCCAGCAGTTCCCAAAACCCAGGAAACACCATATATTTT. Translated, it gives CASSSQNPGNTIYF.

This clonotype was seen only once. The chain combines TRBV2 with TRBJ2-1; the D is unclear. This CDR3 comprises 14 residues. In germline, CDR1 is SNHLY, CDR2 FYNNEI. V gave up 2 bases and J gave up 8 bases, with 13 bases separating them. CDR3 residues: CASSEFLVAHEQFF. The CDR3 region has the DNA TGTGCCAGCAGTGAATTTTTGGTAGCCCATGAGCAGTTCTTC.

This clonotype was counted between two and nine times. The V call is TRBV12-3 or TRBV12-4, the J call TRBJ1-1; D call uncertain. The CDR3 contains 12 residues. With 3 bases removed from V and 7 bases from J, the gap between germline ends came to 9 bases. Here the CDR3 reads CASSFGHSEAFF. In DNA form, the CDR3 reads TGTGCCAGCAGTTTTGGGCATAGTGAAGCTTTCTTT.

This clonotype was observed a handful of times. V and J are TRBV29-1 and TRBJ1-4, with D possibly matching TRBD1 (5 bases). This CDR3 comprises 13 residues. Germline CDR1 reads SQVTM; CDR2 reads ANQGSEA. V was trimmed by 6 bases and J by 10 bases, leaving 18 bases between them. Here the CDR3 DNA reads TGCAGCGTCAACGTGGACACCGGGGGAAAACTGTTTTTT. Its translation is CSVNVDTGGKLFF.

The V call is TRBV7-2, the J call TRBJ2-6; D might be TRBD2 (5 bases). CDR1 is SGHTA and CDR2 is FQGNSA in the germline V gene. V gave up 3 bases and J gave up 2 bases, with 8 bases separating them. The CDR3 consists of 15 residues. The CDR3 DNA follows: TGTGCCAGCAGCTTCTCCGGGGCTGGGGCCAACGTCCTGACTTTC. Amino acid sequence: CASSFSGAGANVLTF.